One T cell receptor beta chain is described in this entry. Those enrolled, adults aged roughly 18 to 90 years, came from about two dozen US areas. Clinical history reported by participants formed the basis on which cohorts were assigned. Cohort 3 recovery required two negative PCRs, clearance, or symptom resolution. The germline V gene encodes CDR1 LGHDT and CDR2 YNNKEL (reference sequence). J gave up 1 base and V 3 bases, and 8 bases lay outside the gene matches. CDR3 size: 16 residues. The entry originates in a study of blood T cell repertoires in COVID-19. Methods used by the authors: How many nucleated cells were present was estimated from reference gene primer amplification. Data came from immunoSEQ multiplex PCR; TCRdb stores just in-frame clones and leaves some out. D and trimming come from the DNA, and the V and J calls and clone size come from that table. In the table there are around 220,000 clones, roughly 89% of which are singletons.

This TCR was recovered from a woman aged 40 to 50 who had recovered from COVID-19. The chain joins TRBV3-1 (or the pseudogene TRBV3-2) to TRBJ1-2; 7 nucleotides match TRBD1. Material: PBMCs or T cells enriched from blood (not recorded which). The CDR3 DNA reads TGTGCCAGCAGCCAGAGAGGGACAGACTATAACTATGGCTACACCTTC. Its protein is CASSQRGTDYNYGYTF.